This T cell receptor (beta chain) emerged from a study of blood T cell repertoires in COVID-19 (TCRdb year 2020). Notes on the research overall: The collaborator samples originated in the United States, Italy and Spain and spanned the acute and convalescent phases of COVID-19. The material from the prospective study consisted of cDNA or gDNA derived from T cells, B-cell-depleted T cells, or PBMCs. Deeply sampled blood TCRbeta repertoires from subjects exposed to, actively infected with, or recovered from COVID-19 were included in the dataset. The repertoires were released in a freely available public database meant as a resource for research on the immune response to SARS-CoV-2. The samples were drawn from two sources: the first 160 participants of the ongoing ImmuneRACE study, and 950 to 1,500 subjects contributed by 6 global collaborators. Nearly every sample came with metadata listing a de-identified subject ID, COVID-19 status, age in years and sex. Where HLA class I and class II types were available, the types were taken from metadata supplied by the sample provider, not from assay-based typing. The full study reports these points: The amount of clinical and demographic metadata varied by source and participant and was provided uncurated.

Whole blood was collected in K2EDTA tubes by collaborating institutions according to the institutions' own protocols. For TCRbeta analysis, collaborators shipped samples as frozen whole blood, isolated PBMCs, or DNA extracted from either of those sample types. In the germline V gene, CDR1 corresponds to SGDLS and CDR2 to YYNGEE. Trimming removed 0 bases from V and 10 bases from J, leaving 8 bases between the germline ends. Measured from the cysteine to the phenylalanine, the CDR3 is 13 residues long. The retained sequence is limited to the CDR3, 39 bases, with the frame set at the first base. On this clone: The antigen it binds to is not known. Within one base of it there is no much larger clone, and no base qualities were kept.

TCRbeta CDR3 regions were amplified from genomic DNA by means of the immunoSEQ Assay, a bias-controlled multiplex PCR. Turning to the authors' computational methods: Nucleated cell counts per sample were estimated from amplification of reference gene primers within the assay. To quantify the absolute abundance of each unique TCRbeta CDR3 rearrangement, sequence reads were collapsed and filtered. For each sample, productive Simpson clonality was calculated as the square root of Simpson's diversity index over productive rearrangements. The source is immuneACCESS, and TCRdb retained only in-frame sequences with V and J called. Part of the clones is not carried over; for the studies checked, unresolved V genes explain less than half of this, and the remainder is unexplained. V, J and clone size derive from that table, while D and trimming were established from the DNA sequence. The sample table holds just over 25,000 clones, of which 88% were seen once. The biggest ten clones account for about 17% of the sample.

The specimen sequenced was peripheral blood. Recombination linked TRBV9 to TRBJ1-6; the D gene is unclear. The TCR sequence derives from a man aged 65 to 85 with acute or convalescent COVID-19. The nucleotides are TGTGCCAGCAGCGTAGGGCAGGAATCACCCCTCCACTTT. This translates into CASSVGQESPLHF.